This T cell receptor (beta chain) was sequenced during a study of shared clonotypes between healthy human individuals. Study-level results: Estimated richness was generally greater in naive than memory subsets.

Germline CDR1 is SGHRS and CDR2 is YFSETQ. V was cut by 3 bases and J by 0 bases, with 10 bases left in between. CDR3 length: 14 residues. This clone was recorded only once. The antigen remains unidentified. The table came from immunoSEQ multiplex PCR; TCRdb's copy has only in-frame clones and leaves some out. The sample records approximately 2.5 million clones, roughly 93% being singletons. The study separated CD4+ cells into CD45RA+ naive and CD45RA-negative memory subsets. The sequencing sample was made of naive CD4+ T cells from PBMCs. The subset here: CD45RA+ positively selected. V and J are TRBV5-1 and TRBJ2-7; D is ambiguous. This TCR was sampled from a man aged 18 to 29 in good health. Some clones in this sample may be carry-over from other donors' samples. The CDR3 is CASSSPSVSYEQYF. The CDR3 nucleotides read TGCGCCAGCAGCTCACCCTCGGTCTCCTACGAGCAGTACTTC. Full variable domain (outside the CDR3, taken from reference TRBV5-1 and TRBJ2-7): KAGVTQTPRYLIKTRGQQVTLSCSPISGHRSVSWYQQTPGQGLQFLFEYFSETQRNKGNFPGRFSGRQFSNSRSEMNVSTLELGDSALYLCASSSPSVSYEQYFGPGTRLTVT.